Each of the 5 T cell receptor beta chains below was sequenced from the same sample in a study of blood T cell repertoires in COVID-19. This table comes from immunoSEQ multiplex PCR, and its TCRdb copy is limited to in-frame clones, with some not included. The sample carries around 450,000 clones, roughly nine tenths recorded once. Input material: PBMCs or T cells enriched from blood (not recorded which). These receptors came from a woman between 18 and 29 years old with acute COVID-19.

The rearrangement joins TRBV6-5 to TRBJ1-2, with no clear D. Trimming left V 5 bases short and J 4 bases short, with 14 bases between. The CDR3 has 14 residues. In germline, CDR1 is MNHEY, CDR2 SVGAGI. DNA of the CDR3: TGTGCCAGCAGTACGGCAGGAAGTACCTATGGCTACACCTTC. Encoded protein: CASSTAGSTYGYTF.

The CDR3 spells CASSQDLAGKKYYEQYF. CDR3 in DNA: TGCGCCAGCAGCCAAGATCTAGCGGGCAAGAAATACTACGAGCAGTACTTC. The rearrangement uses TRBV4-3 and TRBJ2-7; 8 bases map to TRBD2. The length of the CDR3 is 17 residues. Trimming removed 0 bases from V and 3 bases from J; junction bases left unmatched: 10. Per germline, CDR1 LGHNA and CDR2 YSLEER.

The chain uses TRBV5-1 and TRBJ2-3, with 9 positions matching TRBD2. The germline CDR1 and CDR2 sequences are SGHRS and YFSETQ. V shed 5 bases and J 4 bases; nucleotides not matched to a gene: 8. The length of the CDR3 is 15 residues. CDR3 DNA sequence: TGCGCCAGCAGTCTTGCGGGAGGGCCGGCAGATACGCAGTATTTT. Translating gives CASSLAGGPADTQYF. The entire variable domain, with the rest obtained from reference TRBV5-1 and TRBJ2-3, is as follows: KAGVTQTPRYLIKTRGQQVTLSCSPISGHRSVSWYQQTPGQGLQFLFEYFSETQRNKGNFPGRFSGRQFSNSRSEMNVSTLELGDSALYLCASSLAGGPADTQYFGPGTRLTVL.

V usage is TRBV4-1 and J usage is TRBJ2-1, with D perhaps TRBD1 (5 bases). CDR1 is MGHRA, CDR2 YSYEKL, per germline. Trimming took off 4 bases at V and 7 bases at J, with 11 bases between the two ends. The CDR3 spans 13 residues. The CDR3 reads CASSRVGENEQFF. In DNA, the CDR3 is TGCGCCAGCAGCCGAGTAGGGGAAAATGAGCAGTTCTTC.

The J gene is TRBJ1-3, the V gene TRBV9, with D possibly matching TRBD1 (5 bases). There are 16 residues in the CDR3. The germline CDR1 and CDR2 sequences are SGDLS and YYNGEE. V gave up 0 bases and J gave up 3 bases, with 13 bases separating them. CDR3 nucleotides: TGTGCCAGCAGCGTAGATATGTCCGGGGGTGGAAACACCATATATTTT. It encodes CASSVDMSGGGNTIYF.